Reported below is one T cell receptor beta chain. These data come from a study of blood T cell repertoires in COVID-19. Germline assignment: CDR1 SNHLY and CDR2 FYNNEI. The CDR3 consists of 16 residues. Trimming shortened V by 3 bases and J by 3 bases, and 17 bases separated the two germline ends. Clones were sequenced by immunoSEQ multiplex PCR, and TCRdb holds only the in-frame ones, with some missing. The repertoire has some 270,000 clones, less than 95% of them found once; the top ten carry approximately 3%. The source material was PBMCs or T cells enriched from blood (not recorded which). J is TRBJ1-2 and V is TRBV2; D unresolved. This clonotype was obtained from a man aged 40-49 years who had been exposed to COVID-19. The DNA of the CDR3 is TGTGCCAGCAGTGAGACCGGGGTAGGACTGGACTATGGCTACACCTTC. Its translation: CASSETGVGLDYGYTF.